What follows are 23 T cell receptor beta chains derived from one specimen sequenced in a study of OX40 agonist ivuxolimab in advanced cancers. Library creation used the immunoSEQ multiplex PCR assay. Here the immuneACCESS table is served through TCRdb, limited to in-frame sequences with V and J called. Missing clones are a known gap in these copies; in checked studies unresolved V genes cover under half, and the rest lacks a known reason. The sample table contains more than 35,000 clones; only one count was recorded for about 77% of them. Together, the top ten hold roughly a fifth of the sample. The material sequenced was CD4+ or CD8+ T cells sorted from blood, taken in a trial of the OX40 agonist ivuxolimab. The origin of the receptors is an adult with an advanced solid tumor such as melanoma, head and neck, liver or kidney cancer.

This chain joins TRBV5-8 and TRBJ2-1; TRBD2 matches 11 bases. The V gene's germline CDR1 is SGHTS and CDR2 YDEGEE. The CDR3 spans 13 residues. The V segment lost 8 bases and the J segment 8 bases; nucleotides outside the gene matches: 6. The CDR3 loop reads CASRLAGLYEQFF. The CDR3 DNA reads TGTGCCAGTCGACTAGCGGGACTCTATGAGCAGTTCTTC.

The V and J genes are TRBV7-2 and TRBJ2-7; TRBD1 matches 10 bases. V lost 0 bases to trimming and J lost 4 bases; unmatched junction nucleotides: 9. The CDR3 is 17 amino acids. Germline lookup yields CDR1 SGHTA and CDR2 FQGNSA. The CDR3 spells CASSLAGYGGQGYEQYF. CDR3 DNA sequence: TGTGCCAGCAGCTTAGCTGGGTATGGGGGACAGGGGTACGAGCAGTACTTC.

The V call is TRBV6-6, the J call TRBJ1-5; D is uncertain. V was clipped by 0 bases and J by 3 bases, with 9 bases between them. The germline V gene encodes CDR1 MNHNY and CDR2 SVGAGI (reference sequence). The CDR3 consists of 15 residues. This chain's CDR3 is CASSYSGGYNQPQHF. In DNA, the CDR3 is TGTGCCAGCAGTTACTCCGGAGGTTACAATCAGCCCCAGCATTTT.

This sequence joins TRBV28 and TRBJ1-3, with 7 nucleotides matching TRBD1. CDR3 length equals 18 residues. The V segment lost 7 bases and the J segment 3 bases; nucleotides outside the gene matches: 18. Per germline, CDR1 MDHEN and CDR2 SYDVKM. The CDR3 region has the DNA TGTGCCAGCATCCCTCGGGGGGGAGGGGGCAGTTATGGAAACACCATATATTTT. Translation: CASIPRGGGGSYGNTIYF.

This clone came up a few times. This rearrangement joins TRBV4-1 to TRBJ1-2; tentatively, D is TRBD1 (5 bases). The V gene lost 5 bases and the J gene lost 7 bases, with 14 bases spanning the gap. This CDR3 is built from 13 residues. The germline CDR1 and CDR2 sequences are MGHRA and YSYEKL. The CDR3 reads CASSDTGFGGYTF. The DNA for the CDR3 is TGCGCCAGCAGCGACACAGGATTTGGTGGCTACACCTTC.

The rearrangement uses TRBV18 and TRBJ1-1; D may be TRBD1 (5 bases). Trimming pared 1 base from V and 4 bases from J, leaving 13 bases between. The CDR3 totals 15 residues. Germline values: CDR1 KGHSH, CDR2 LQKENI. In nucleotides, the CDR3 is TGTGCCAGCTCACCACGGGACCGCTCCCCCACTGAAGCTTTCTTT. Its translation is CASSPRDRSPTEAFF.

This chain joins TRBV4-2 and TRBJ2-6; perhaps D is TRBD1 or TRBD2 (5 bases each). Germline V CDR1 and CDR2: LGHNA, YNFKEQ. Trimming pared 2 bases from V and 0 bases from J, leaving 23 bases between. The CDR3 loop spans 21 amino acids. CDR3 DNA: TGTGCCAGCAGCCAAAGTCCCCCCGGGCCAGGGACCCTCTCTGGGGCCAACGTCCTGACTTTC. Its protein is CASSQSPPGPGTLSGANVLTF.

This clone was seen only a few times. The V call is TRBV7-8, the J call TRBJ2-3; possibly TRBD1 for D (6 bases). V lost 1 base and J 2 bases, leaving 13 bases between the germline ends. The length of the CDR3 is 16 residues. Germline CDR1 SGHVS, CDR2 FQNEAQ. The CDR3 nucleotides are TGTGCCAGCAGCTTAGAGGCAGGGGTGCTCACAGATACGCAGTATTTT. This gives the protein CASSLEAGVLTDTQYF.

This clone was counted a few times. The V call is TRBV18, the J call TRBJ2-5; D call uncertain. This CDR3 is 13 amino acids long. The V end was cut by 3 bases, the J end by 1 base, with 6 bases between. Germline-derived CDR1 and CDR2 are KGHSH and LQKENI. This CDR3 reads CASSPGFQETQYF. In DNA, the CDR3 is TGTGCCAGCTCACCGGGATTCCAAGAGACCCAGTACTTC.

The sample holds one count of this clone. This chain uses TRBV5-1 with TRBJ2-4, with 9 bases fitting TRBD2. CDR3 length equals 14 residues. With 3 bases clipped from V and 8 bases from J, the junction kept 6 bases outside the gene matches. Germline V lookup: CDR1 SGHRS, CDR2 YFSETQ. CDR3 amino acids: CASSSASGTDIQYF. In nucleotides, the CDR3 is TGCGCCAGCAGCTCGGCTAGCGGGACTGACATTCAGTACTTC.

This clone was detected once. The chain recombines TRBV5-4 with TRBJ2-7; TRBD2 matches at 11 bases. This CDR3 is built from 15 residues. Germline V gene sequence: CDR1 SGHNT, CDR2 YYREEE (reference sequence). The junction had 5 bases not matched to a gene; V was cut back by 3 bases and J by 3 bases. CDR3 protein: CASSSPSGGIYEQYF. The CDR3 DNA sequence: TGTGCCAGCAGCTCTCCTAGCGGGGGGATCTACGAGCAGTACTTC.

CDR3 in amino acids: CASSLAGEDSNYGYTF. In DNA form, the CDR3 reads TGTGCCAGCAGCTTAGCTGGAGAGGATAGTAACTATGGCTACACCTTC. The chain employs TRBV2 and TRBJ1-2; D is unresolved. Trimming left V 6 bases short and J 1 base short, with 18 bases between. Germline V gene data show CDR1 as SNHLY and CDR2 as FYNNEI. This CDR3 has 16 amino acids.

The gene calls are TRBV4-3 and TRBJ1-2; 8 bases map to TRBD1. CDR3 length: 15 residues. Unmatched junction bases numbered 6, after V lost 1 base and J lost 5 bases. Germline V gene data show CDR1 as LGHNA and CDR2 as YSLEER. This CDR3 is CASSQAGTGVYGYTF. CDR3 nucleotide sequence: TGCGCCAGCAGCCAAGCCGGGACAGGCGTTTATGGCTACACCTTC.

This clone has more than one count but fewer than ten. The genes are TRBV6-1 and TRBJ2-7; tentatively, D is TRBD2 (7 bases). CDR3 length: 14 amino acids. CDR1 is MNHNS, CDR2 SASEGT, per germline. The V end lost 8 bases, the J end lost 0 bases, and 14 bases lay between the germline ends. The CDR3 coding sequence is TGTGCCAGCCGAGGGGGAGGGGGCTCCTACGAGCAGTACTTC. Amino acid sequence: CASRGGGGSYEQYF.

This clone was picked up one time. The chain recombines TRBV7-2 with TRBJ2-5; 11 bases agree with TRBD2. This CDR3 has 15 amino acids. CDR1 and CDR2 from the germline V gene are SGHTA and FQGNSA. The trim removed 5 bases at V and 2 bases at J, leaving 4 bases unmatched. The CDR3 region has the DNA TGTGCCAGCAGCGAGACTAGCGGGGCGCAAGAGACCCAGTACTTC. Amino acid sequence: CASSETSGAQETQYF.

The CDR3 here is CASSLGTGGVNQPQHF. In DNA, the CDR3 is TGCGCCAGCAGCTTGGGGACAGGGGGCGTCAATCAGCCCCAGCATTTT. This rearrangement joins TRBV5-1 to TRBJ1-5; 11 bases map to TRBD1. The CDR3 is made up of 16 amino acids. V dropped 0 bases and J dropped 3; count of bases not matched to a gene: 2. Germline V gene data show CDR1 as SGHRS and CDR2 as YFSETQ.

The chain links TRBV27 to TRBJ2-7; 9 bases align to TRBD2. V shed 6 bases and J 2 bases; nucleotides not matched to a gene: 5. This CDR3 spans 14 amino acids. Germline CDR1 reads MNHEY; CDR2 reads SMNVEV (reference sequence). The CDR3 bases are TGTGCCAGCAGGTCAGCGGGGGGCCCCTACGAGCAGTACTTC. Translating gives CASRSAGGPYEQYF.

The rearrangement uses TRBV7-9 and TRBJ2-2; tentative D call: TRBD1 (5 bases). Germline V CDR1 and CDR2: SEHNR, FQNEAQ (reference sequence). V lost 5 bases, J lost 6 bases, and 10 bases lay in between. The CDR3 totals 13 residues. This CDR3 is CASSPGQAGELFF. CDR3 DNA: TGTGCCAGCAGCCCCGGACAAGCCGGGGAGCTGTTTTTT.

This chain uses TRBV29-1 with TRBJ1-5; D uncertain. Germline V gene lookup returns CDR1 SQVTM and CDR2 ANQGSEA. V lost 6 bases to trimming and J lost 6 bases, with 12 bases between them. The CDR3 runs 12 residues. The CDR3 region has the DNA TGCAGCGTCGGGGAGGCCGGTCAGCCCCAGCATTTT. It is translated as CSVGEAGQPQHF. The whole variable domain, remainder taken from reference TRBV29-1 and TRBJ1-5, is SAVISQKPSRDICQRGTSLTIQCQVDSQVTMMFWYRQQPGQSLTLIATANQGSEATYESGFVIDKFPISRPNLTFSTLTVSNMSPEDSSIYLCSVGEAGQPQHFGDGTRLSIL.

V and J are TRBV28 and TRBJ2-1; 7 positions agree with TRBD1. V shed 6 bases, J shed 4 bases, and the junction held 9 bases outside the gene matches. The CDR3 is 15 amino acids. CDR1 and CDR2 (germline): MDHEN, SYDVKM. CDR3: CASRHRDSGYNEQFF. The DNA of the CDR3 is TGTGCCAGCAGACACCGGGACAGTGGATACAATGAGCAGTTCTTC. The whole variable domain, filled in from reference TRBV28 and TRBJ2-1, reads DVKVTQSSRYLVKRTGEKVFLECVQDMDHENMFWYRQDPGLGLRLIYFSYDVKMKEKGDIPEGYSVSREKKERFSLILESASTNQTSMYLCASRHRDSGYNEQFFGPGTRLTVL.

V usage is TRBV9 and J usage is TRBJ1-2, with D possibly TRBD1 on 5 matching bases. The germline gives CDR1 SGDLS, CDR2 YYNGEE. Trimming pared 7 bases from V and 0 bases from J, leaving 7 bases between. This CDR3 comprises 12 residues. CDR3 protein: CASHRTNYGYTF. The CDR3 DNA reads as TGTGCCAGCCACAGGACTAACTATGGCTACACCTTC.

This clone has just one count. The genes are TRBV28 and TRBJ2-7; tentative D call: TRBD2 (5 bases). CDR1 is MDHEN, CDR2 SYDVKM, per germline. The length of the CDR3 is 15 residues. Trimming removed 2 bases from V and 1 base from J, with 12 bases in between. CDR3 in DNA: TGTGCCAGCAGTTTAGTGGCGGGCCAATCCTACGAGCAGTACTTC. Encoded protein: CASSLVAGQSYEQYF.

The chain couples TRBV30 to TRBJ2-5; 9 bases map to TRBD1. V gave up 4 bases and J gave up 2 bases; unmatched junction bases: 8. CDR3 size: 15 residues. Germline lookup yields CDR1 GTSNPN and CDR2 SVGIG (reference sequence). The CDR3 DNA follows: TGTGCCTGGACTTTAGGACAGGGGACTCAAGAGACCCAGTACTTC. This encodes CAWTLGQGTQETQYF.